The 19 T cell receptor beta chains below were found in one sample sequenced in a study of shared clonotypes between healthy human individuals. Profiled with immunoSEQ multiplex PCR; TCRdb holds only in-frame clones, not every one. The table includes around 750,000 clones, less than 85% detected once. Sequenced input: memory CD4+ T cells sorted from blood. Regarding subset: CD45RA-negative fraction. These receptor sequences come from a woman between 25 and 40 years old in good health.

The chain has TRBV6-5 and TRBJ2-1; TRBD2 matches at 9 bases. The germline CDR1 and CDR2 sequences are MNHEY and SVGAGI. V was clipped by 0 bases and J by 3 bases; unmatched bases: 3. The CDR3 is 16 amino acids. In DNA, the CDR3 is TGTGCCAGCAGTTACTCGCCTAGCGGGGACTACAATGAGCAGTTCTTC. Encoded protein: CASSYSPSGDYNEQFF.

As concerns this clone: Other nucleotide sequences from this sample produce the same CDR3. The chain is built from TRBV5-1 and TRBJ2-1; perhaps D is TRBD1 or TRBD2 (5 bases each). The germline V and J ends were trimmed by 0 bases and 6 bases, with 13 bases remaining between them. Germline assignment: CDR1 SGHRS and CDR2 YFSETQ. This CDR3 contains 15 residues. DNA for the CDR3: TGCGCCAGCAGCTTGGGGGACCGAGATAGCAATGAGCAGTTCTTC. Its protein is CASSLGDRDSNEQFF.

In its sample, this clone was seen once. CDR3 nucleotides: TGTGCCAGCAGTTTAAGGACAGGGGGTTCGTACGAGCAGTACTTC. It is translated as CASSLRTGGSYEQYF. The chain links TRBV27 to TRBJ2-7; 10 nucleotides align to TRBD1. CDR3 length: 15 residues. The J segment lost 4 bases and the V segment lost 2 bases, leaving 5 bases of the junction unmatched. Germline V gene data show CDR1 as MNHEY and CDR2 as SMNVEV (reference sequence).

The rearrangement uses TRBV19 and TRBJ1-2; perhaps TRBD1 as D (6 bases). Germline CDR1 and CDR2: LNHDA and SQIVND (reference sequence). Deletions cut 5 bases from V and 4 bases from J, with 17 bases between. The CDR3 length is 15 residues. The CDR3: CASSSYLRGVYGYTF. CDR3 in DNA: TGTGCCAGTAGTTCCTACCTCAGGGGAGTCTATGGCTACACCTTC.

A word on this clone: At the DNA level, this CDR3 is encoded by other sequences in the same sample as well. The J gene is TRBJ1-2, the V gene TRBV18; weak D call: TRBD1 (6 bases). The CDR3 sequence is 12 residues long. The ends were cut back, 3 bases at V and 6 bases at J, with 8 bases in the middle. CDR1 and CDR2 from the germline V gene are KGHSH and LQKENI. The CDR3 sequence: CASSPSGDGYTF. The DNA of the CDR3 is TGTGCCAGCTCACCCTCAGGGGATGGCTACACCTTC.

The gene calls are TRBV6-1 and TRBJ2-7; no firm D call. This CDR3 comprises 13 residues. Between the trimmed V and J ends, which lost 6 bases and 4 bases, there was a span of 13 bases. Germline V gives CDR1 MNHNS, CDR2 SASEGT. The CDR3 reads CASRTGPSYEQYF. For the CDR3, the DNA is TGTGCCAGCAGGACGGGCCCCTCATACGAGCAGTACTTC.

The chain joins TRBV5-4 to TRBJ2-7, with D unclear. Germline CDR1 is SGHNT and CDR2 is YYREEE (reference sequence). CDR3 length: 14 amino acids. With 4 bases removed from V and 0 bases from J, the gap between germline ends came to 11 bases. DNA for the CDR3: TGTGCCAGCAGCGTGGACCGGAGCTCCTACGAGCAGTACTTC. The encoded protein is CASSVDRSSYEQYF. The full variable domain, completed using reference TRBV5-4 and TRBJ2-7, is ETGVTQSPTHLIKTRGQQVTLRCSSQSGHNTVSWYQQALGQGPQFIFQYYREEENGRGNFPPRFSGLQFPNYSSELNVNALELDDSALYLCASSVDRSSYEQYFGPGTRLTVT.

The CDR3 spells CATRPWTSEETQYF. The DNA of the CDR3 is TGTGCCACTAGACCTTGGACTAGCGAGGAGACCCAGTACTTC. This chain connects TRBV19 to TRBJ2-5; 9 bases agree with TRBD2. The CDR3 is 14 amino acids. J lost 5 bases, V lost 10 bases, and 11 bases had no gene match. Germline V gene data show CDR1 as LNHDA and CDR2 as SQIVND (reference sequence).

The V and J genes are TRBV5-1 and TRBJ2-7, with TRBD1 matching over 9 bases. The CDR3 totals 13 residues. Per the germline V gene, CDR1 is SGHRS and CDR2 is YFSETQ. The trim removed 0 bases at V and 9 bases at J, leaving 4 bases unmatched. CDR3 loop: CASSLGQGDRQYF. The CDR3 DNA sequence: TGCGCCAGCAGCTTGGGACAGGGGGACCGGCAGTACTTC.

This clone was seen a few times. A much larger clone sits a single nucleotide away, making a read error possible. Other DNA sequences in the same sample also yield this CDR3. This chain uses TRBV7-2 with TRBJ2-3; D is unclear. The CDR3 spans 12 residues. The germline V and J ends were trimmed by 5 bases and 2 bases, with 5 bases remaining between them. Germline V CDR1 and CDR2: SGHTA, FQGNSA. CDR3 sequence (DNA): TGTGCCAGCAGCCTTTTCACAGATACGCAGTATTTT. Amino acid sequence: CASSLFTDTQYF. Full variable domain (missing parts from reference TRBV7-2 and TRBJ2-3): GAGVSQSPSNKVTEKGKDVELRCDPISGHTALYWYRQSLGQGLEFLIYFQGNSAPDKSGLPSDRFSAERTGGSVSTLTIQRTQQEDSAVYLCASSLFTDTQYFGPGTRLTVL.

The chain is built from TRBV18 and TRBJ2-7, with 8 bases identical to TRBD1. V shed 5 bases, J shed 7 bases, and the junction held 7 bases outside the gene matches. Germline assignment: CDR1 KGHSH and CDR2 LQKENI. The CDR3 sequence is 13 residues long. CDR3 sequence reads: CASSWDRLREQYF. CDR3 nucleotides: TGTGCCAGCTCATGGGACAGGCTTCGGGAGCAGTACTTC. Together with reference TRBV18 and TRBJ2-7, the CDR3 gives the full variable domain: NAGVMQNPRHLVRRRGQEARLRCSPMKGHSHVYWYRQLPEEGLKFMVYLQKENIIDESGMPKERFSAEFPKEGPSILRIQQVVRGDSAAYFCASSWDRLREQYFGPGTRLTVT.

The chain couples TRBV5-1 to TRBJ2-7, with D unclear. In germline, CDR1 is SGHRS, CDR2 YFSETQ. The CDR3 spans 13 residues. Trimming took 6 bases from V and 1 from J, leaving 11 bases between them. CDR3 residues: CASMKRKSYEQYF. The CDR3 DNA sequence: TGCGCCAGCATGAAGAGAAAATCCTACGAGCAGTACTTC.

This chain links TRBV19 with TRBJ1-4; 8 positions agree with TRBD1. There are 16 residues in the CDR3. Germline CDR1 and CDR2: LNHDA and SQIVND (reference sequence). V trimming: 5 bases; J trimming: 3 bases; junction bases outside the gene matches: 8. CDR3 DNA sequence: TGTGCCAGTAGTCGACAGGGGAGGATCTCTAATGAAAAACTGTTTTTT. Translated: CASSRQGRISNEKLFF.

The chain couples TRBV5-1 to TRBJ2-2, with D perhaps TRBD2 (5 bases). Trimming took off 4 bases at V and 6 bases at J, with 16 bases between the two ends. Germline lookup yields CDR1 SGHRS and CDR2 YFSETQ. The CDR3 consists of 15 residues. CDR3 protein: CASSPSGSGAGELFF. In DNA form, the CDR3 reads TGCGCCAGCAGCCCAAGCGGAAGTGGGGCCGGGGAGCTGTTTTTT.

The gene calls are TRBV4-1 and TRBJ1-3, with D unresolved. V lost 0 bases to trimming and J lost 0 bases, with 9 bases between them. Germline assignment: CDR1 MGHRA and CDR2 YSYEKL. There are 16 residues in the CDR3. The CDR3: CASSQEASRSGNTIYF. CDR3 bases: TGCGCCAGCAGCCAAGAGGCCAGCCGCTCTGGAAACACCATATATTTT.

This chain joins TRBV27 and TRBJ2-2; the match to TRBD2 covers 14 bases. V gave up 3 bases and J gave up 4 bases; unmatched junction bases: 10. The CDR3 contains 19 residues. Per germline, CDR1 MNHEY and CDR2 SMNVEV (reference sequence). CDR3 in amino acids: CASSFLLGLAGAGTGELFF. The CDR3 region has the DNA TGTGCCAGCAGTTTCTTATTGGGACTAGCGGGAGCGGGCACCGGGGAGCTGTTTTTT.

The chain combines TRBV2 with TRBJ2-2; perhaps TRBD1 as D (5 bases). This CDR3 comprises 13 residues. Trimming pared 5 bases from V and 6 bases from J, leaving 10 bases between. Germline assignment: CDR1 SNHLY and CDR2 FYNNEI. Here the CDR3 reads CASSSGFAGELFF. The CDR3, as DNA: TGTGCCAGCAGTTCAGGGTTCGCCGGGGAGCTGTTTTTT. The full variable domain, completed using reference TRBV2 and TRBJ2-2, is EPEVTQTPSHQVTQMGQEVILRCVPISNHLYFYWYRQILGQKVEFLVSFYNNEISEKSEIFDDQFSVERPDGSNFTLKIRSTKLEDSAMYFCASSSGFAGELFFGEGSRLTVL.

The chain has TRBV5-1 and TRBJ2-3, with TRBD1 matching over 11 bases. Trimming removed 3 bases from V and 4 bases from J; junction bases left unmatched: 4. Per germline, CDR1 SGHRS and CDR2 YFSETQ. The CDR3 length is 15 residues. DNA of the CDR3: TGCGCCAGCAGCTACGGACAGGGGGCTTCAGATACGCAGTATTTT. Its protein is CASSYGQGASDTQYF.

The chain couples TRBV6-1 to TRBJ1-5; maybe TRBD1 (6 bases). CDR3 size: 15 residues. V was cut by 6 bases and J by 0 bases, with 12 bases left in between. Per the germline V gene, CDR1 is MNHNS and CDR2 is SASEGT. CDR3 DNA sequence: TGTGCCAGCAGACTCGACAGGAGTAGCAATCAGCCCCAGCATTTT. This translates into CASRLDRSSNQPQHF.